This T cell receptor (beta chain) was sequenced in a study of T cell responses to AZD1222 COVID-19 vaccine. Findings and limits, study-wide: Repertoire sampling happened only post peak T cell response. Most donors were white British and more were female, and clonal diversity was possibly underestimated. Spike as a whole was targeted by vaccine-associated CD4 TCRs, dominant at 160-218 and 743-854. Receipt of two AZD1222 doses was followed by a rise in Spike-specific TCR breadth and depth.

With regard to this clone: The antigen is unknown.

CDR3 size: 14 residues. Trimming cost V 5 bases and J 5 bases; bases outside gene matches: 5. Germline V gene lookup returns CDR1 SEHNR and CDR2 FQNEAQ (reference sequence). TCRdb keeps only in-frame clones here, not all; method: immunoSEQ multiplex PCR. The sample contains 120,000 to 150,000 clones, almost 90% of which appear only once. This specimen was peripheral blood, taken on day 0 of AZD1222 vaccination. The genes are TRBV7-9 and TRBJ2-1; 8 bases align to TRBD1. The receptor comes from an adult in good health. The CDR3 nucleotides read TGTGCCAGCAGCACGACAGGGGCCAACAATGAGCAGTTCTTC. It translates to CASSTTGANNEQFF.